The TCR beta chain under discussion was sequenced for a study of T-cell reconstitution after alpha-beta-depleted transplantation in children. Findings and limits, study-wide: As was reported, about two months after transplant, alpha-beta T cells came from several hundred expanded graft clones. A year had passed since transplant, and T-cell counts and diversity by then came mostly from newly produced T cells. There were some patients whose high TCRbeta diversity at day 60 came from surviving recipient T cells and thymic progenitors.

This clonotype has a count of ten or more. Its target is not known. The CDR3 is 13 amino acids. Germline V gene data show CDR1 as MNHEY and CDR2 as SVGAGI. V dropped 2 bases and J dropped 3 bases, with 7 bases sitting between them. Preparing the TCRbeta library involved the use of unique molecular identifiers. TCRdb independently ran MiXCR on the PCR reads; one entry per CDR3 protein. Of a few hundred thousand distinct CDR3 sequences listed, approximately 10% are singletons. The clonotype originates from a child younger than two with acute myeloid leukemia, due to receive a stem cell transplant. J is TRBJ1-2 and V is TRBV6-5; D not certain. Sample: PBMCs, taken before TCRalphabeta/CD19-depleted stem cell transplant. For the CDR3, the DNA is TGTGCCAGCAGTTACAATTACTACTATGGCTACACCTTC. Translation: CASSYNYYYGYTF.